A single TCR beta chain is shown here with its context. Its antigen is currently not known. Base qualities are not provided; no much larger clone lies one nucleotide away. These data are taken from a study of post-analysis software for immune sequencing data (dated by TCRdb to about 2015). About the investigation overall: Disease courses on record covered relapsing-remitting, secondary progressive and progressive-relapsing multiple sclerosis, though some patients had no subtype annotation. The multiple sclerosis patient repertoires were compared with some twelve previously published healthy control repertoires from donors aged 6 to 25 years. A subset of samples was prepared in parallel using single-end sample barcoding, then pooled and co-amplified after Illumina adapter ligation. The investigation overall reported the following: The control group was slightly older than the multiple sclerosis patient group. Direct clustering with F measure revealed strong co-clustering of samples prepared in the same batch, which led to a batch-effect correction. Patients showed significantly higher frequencies than controls for about 5 TRBV segments, among them TRBV5-6, TRBV5-1 and TRBV20-1. Compared with controls, multiple sclerosis patients had significantly lower normalized Chao1 diversity, a finding suggesting substantial peripheral T-cell clonal expansion.

To demonstrate the VDJtools post-analysis software, TCR beta repertoires were profiled from the peripheral blood of about 14 young patients with multiple sclerosis. The multiple sclerosis patients were children and adolescents between about 6 and 16 years of age. The receptor library was made with PCR. TCRdb names Illumina HiSeq 2500 as the instrument used. To reduce PCR and sequencing biases, unique molecular identifiers were incorporated into the TCR beta cDNA libraries. Per 1 to 10 million input T cells, roughly 0.5 million cDNA molecules were obtained, such that each molecule approximated one T cell. The patient libraries were prepared and sequenced with the same protocol used for the earlier healthy control dataset. Within a given batch, samples were prepared together, multiplexed and sequenced on the same HiSeq lane. The study's own analysis went as follows. MIGEC was used to process the raw barcoded reads, and molecular identifier groups with only a single read were discarded before consensus assembly and CDR3 extraction. Clonotype tables were post-analysed with VDJtools, normalizing diversity by down-sampling all datasets to the smallest sample size. In repertoire overlap clustering, CDR3 amino acid sequences, but not nucleotide sequences, were matched to correct batch-related cross-sample contamination. TCRdb reworked the public reads: Q25 trimming with fastp, MiXCR clone assembly, productive beta chains retained. One record per CDR3 amino acid sequence lists the most common genes and DNA. The V and J calls were determined by TCRdb, not by the authors. This sample has hundreds of thousands of distinct CDR3 sequences in its table, and 30% of those were observed once. The ten largest clonotypes hold around 0.56% of the sample.

Looking up the germline V gene (reference sequence) yields CDR1 SEHNR and CDR2 FQNEAQ. Spanning cysteine to phenylalanine, the CDR3 consists of 13 amino acids. Only the CDR3 portion is preserved as DNA: 39 bases, with reading frame beginning at the first base. Cut back by 5 bases and 5 bases, the V and J ends lie 13 bases apart. The clonotype originates from a girl aged 5-17 years with multiple sclerosis. The chain joins TRBV7-9 to TRBJ2-7; TRBD1 is possibly the D segment (8 matching bases). Material for sequencing was blood. The CDR3: CASSVQGGDEQYF. At the DNA level, the sequence is TGTGCCAGCAGCGTACAGGGGGGGGACGAGCAGTACTTC. The entire variable domain, with the stretches around the CDR3 drawn from the reference TRBV7-9 and TRBJ2-7 proteins, is DTGVSQNPRHKITKRGQNVTFRCDPISEHNRLYWYRQTLGQGPEFLTYFQNEAQLEKSRLLSDRFSAERPKGSFSTLEIQRTEQGDSAMYLCASSVQGGDEQYFGPGTRLTVT.